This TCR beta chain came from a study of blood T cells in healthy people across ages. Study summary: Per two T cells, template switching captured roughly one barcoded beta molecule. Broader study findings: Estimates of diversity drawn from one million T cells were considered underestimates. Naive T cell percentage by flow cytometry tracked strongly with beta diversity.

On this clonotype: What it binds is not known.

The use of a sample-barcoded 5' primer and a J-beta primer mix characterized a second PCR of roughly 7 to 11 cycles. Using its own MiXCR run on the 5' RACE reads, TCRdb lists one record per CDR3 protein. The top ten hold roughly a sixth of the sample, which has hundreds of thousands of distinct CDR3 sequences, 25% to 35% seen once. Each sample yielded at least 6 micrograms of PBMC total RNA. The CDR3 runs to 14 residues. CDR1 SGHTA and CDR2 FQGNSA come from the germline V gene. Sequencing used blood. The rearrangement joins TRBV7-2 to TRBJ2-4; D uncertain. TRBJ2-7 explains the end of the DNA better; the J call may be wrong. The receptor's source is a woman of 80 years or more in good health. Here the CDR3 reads CASSSRILGHEQYF. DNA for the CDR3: TGTGCCAGCAGCTCGCGGATCTTAGGGCACGAGCAGTACTTC.